Following are 15 T cell receptor beta chains from one sample sequenced in a study of cytomegalovirus exposure and HLA in healthy donors. Produced via immunoSEQ multiplex PCR; TCRdb's table is partial and in-frame only. The sample consists of about 130,000 clones, approximately 94% of them appearing once. Input material: PBMCs. These receptors were obtained from a man younger than 35 in good health and CMV-seronegative.

This clone was detected once. The chain couples TRBV19 to TRBJ2-3, with TRBD1 identical over 8 bases. CDR3 size: 12 residues. The germline V gene encodes CDR1 LNHDA and CDR2 SQIVND (reference sequence). The ends lost 4 bases at V and 9 bases at J; junction bases unmatched: 3. The DNA of the CDR3 is TGTGCCAGTAGTAATCGACAGGGGACGCAGTATTTT. Translation gives CASSNRQGTQYF. The full variable domain, completed using reference TRBV19 and TRBJ2-3, is DGGITQSPKYLFRKEGQNVTLSCEQNLNHDAMYWYRQDPGQGLRLIYYSQIVNDFQKGDIAEGYSVSREKKESFPLTVTSAQKNPTAFYLCASSNRQGTQYFGPGTRLTVL.

This clone has only one observation. V is TRBV28 and J is TRBJ1-4, with D tentatively TRBD1 (5 bases). There are 15 residues in the CDR3. The V and J ends lost 6 bases and 7 bases respectively, with 18 bases between them. Per germline, CDR1 MDHEN and CDR2 SYDVKM. CDR3: CASSPTGGEREKLFF. In DNA form, the CDR3 reads TGTGCCAGCAGCCCCACAGGAGGGGAGCGTGAAAAACTGTTTTTT.

This clone showed up just a few times. This chain connects TRBV6-4 to TRBJ2-1; 9 bases are a match to TRBD2. There are 15 residues in the CDR3. CDR1 and CDR2 (germline): MRHNA, SNTAGT. The V segment lost 3 bases and the J segment 9 bases; nucleotides outside the gene matches: 9. The CDR3 spells CASSEAAGGPSEQFF. In DNA, the CDR3 is TGTGCCAGCAGTGAGGCGGCGGGAGGGCCAAGTGAGCAGTTCTTC.

V usage is TRBV9 and J usage is TRBJ2-2; D gene uncertain. Germline V gene data show CDR1 as SGDLS and CDR2 as YYNGEE. V was cut by 1 base and J by 2 bases, with 6 bases left in between. This CDR3 spans 14 amino acids. CDR3 coding DNA: TGTGCCAGCAGCGTACCGTCTAACACCGGGGAGCTGTTTTTT. It encodes CASSVPSNTGELFF. Complete variable domain (other parts from reference TRBV9 and TRBJ2-2): DSGVTQTPKHLITATGQRVTLRCSPRSGDLSVYWYQQSLDQGLQFLIQYYNGEERAKGNILERFSAQQFPDLHSELNLSSLELGDSALYFCASSVPSNTGELFFGEGSRLTVL.

This chain joins TRBV27 and TRBJ2-7; D perhaps matches TRBD2 (6 bases). The CDR3 totals 14 residues. Trimming left V 7 bases short and J 4 bases short, with 17 bases between. From germline, CDR1 is MNHEY and CDR2 SMNVEV (reference sequence). The CDR3 region has the DNA TGTGCCAGCAAAATGGCCGGGACTCTTTACGAGCAGTACTTC. Amino acid sequence: CASKMAGTLYEQYF.

The sample holds one count of this clone. V and J are TRBV5-1 and TRBJ2-3; TRBD1 agrees at 11 bases. The V gene's germline CDR1 is SGHRS and CDR2 YFSETQ. Trimming cost V 5 bases and J 6 bases; bases outside gene matches: 5. CDR3 size: 14 residues. DNA for the CDR3: TGCGCCAGCAGTACCCGGGACAGGGGGGATACGCAGTATTTT. Translated: CASSTRDRGDTQYF.

The V and J genes are TRBV5-1 and TRBJ2-5; 7 bases map to TRBD1. The CDR3 spans 14 residues. J lost 3 bases, V lost 4 bases, and 6 bases had no gene match. Germline assignment: CDR1 SGHRS and CDR2 YFSETQ. The CDR3 nucleotides read TGCGCCAGCAGCCACGGGACAGTTAAAGAGACCCAGTACTTC. Translating it yields CASSHGTVKETQYF.

The gene calls are TRBV5-1 and TRBJ2-3; 11 bases align to TRBD2. This CDR3 has 16 residues. The trim removed 4 bases at V and 4 bases at J, leaving 8 bases unmatched. Germline V lookup: CDR1 SGHRS, CDR2 YFSETQ. This CDR3 reads CASSLIAGGAADTQYF. As DNA, the CDR3 is TGCGCCAGCAGCCTGATAGCGGGAGGGGCGGCAGATACGCAGTATTTT.

The CDR3, as DNA: TGTGCCAGTTTGTCGGGACAATCTTACAATGAGCAGTTCTTC. It translates to CASLSGQSYNEQFF. V gene TRBV6-1 combines with J gene TRBJ2-1, with D maybe TRBD1 (6 bases). This CDR3 contains 14 residues. CDR1 and CDR2 from the germline V gene are MNHNS and SASEGT. V shed 9 bases and J shed 4 bases, with 16 bases lying between them.

The rearrangement links TRBV2 to TRBJ2-5, with TRBD1 matching over 7 bases. Trimming removed 1 base from V and 2 bases from J; junction bases left unmatched: 7. Per germline, CDR1 SNHLY and CDR2 FYNNEI. This CDR3 has 16 amino acids. The DNA of the CDR3 is TGTGCCAGCAGTGAAGGGGCCGGGACAGTGCAAGAGACCCAGTACTTC. Residues: CASSEGAGTVQETQYF.

This chain uses TRBV5-4 with TRBJ2-1; 9 nucleotides align to TRBD2. V lost 2 bases to trimming and J lost 1 base; unmatched junction nucleotides: 10. CDR3 size: 18 residues. The germline V gene has CDR1 SGHNT and CDR2 YYREEE (reference sequence). Written as DNA, the CDR3 is TGTGCCAGCAGCTTTACGGCGTTAGCGGGAGATTCCTACAATGAGCAGTTCTTC. It yields the protein CASSFTALAGDSYNEQFF. The entire variable domain, with the rest obtained from reference TRBV5-4 and TRBJ2-1, is as follows: ETGVTQSPTHLIKTRGQQVTLRCSSQSGHNTVSWYQQALGQGPQFIFQYYREEENGRGNFPPRFSGLQFPNYSSELNVNALELDDSALYLCASSFTALAGDSYNEQFFGPGTRLTVL.

The chain recombines TRBV27 with TRBJ1-3; a possible D gene is TRBD1 (6 bases). The CDR3 covers 12 residues. Deletions cut 7 bases from V and 2 bases from J, with 6 bases between. Per germline, CDR1 MNHEY and CDR2 SMNVEV (reference sequence). The CDR3 DNA reads TGTGCCAGCAAGGGGGCTGGAAACACCATATATTTT. Translating gives CASKGAGNTIYF.

This chain joins TRBV28 and TRBJ2-7; D possibly corresponds to TRBD1 (7 bases). Trimming removed 2 bases at V and 3 bases at J, with 14 bases between. This CDR3 is 15 amino acids long. Germline V gene sequence: CDR1 MDHEN, CDR2 SYDVKM. This CDR3 is CASSLGRDSFYEQYF. CDR3 DNA sequence: TGTGCCAGCAGTTTAGGGCGGGACAGCTTCTACGAGCAGTACTTC.

The chain carries TRBV15 and TRBJ2-4, with 7 bases fitting TRBD1. Germline assignment: CDR1 LNHNV and CDR2 YYDKDF (reference sequence). V was clipped by 4 bases and J by 3 bases; unmatched bases: 9. The CDR3 length is 16 residues. The CDR3 DNA is TGTGCCACCAGCACCCTCTCAGGGGGTGACAAAAACATTCAGTACTTC. Translated, it gives CATSTLSGGDKNIQYF.

V and J are TRBV6-6 and TRBJ1-1; 7 bases are a match to TRBD1. The CDR3 totals 11 residues. In germline, CDR1 is MNHNY, CDR2 SVGAGI (reference sequence). The V and J ends lost 5 bases and 11 bases, in that order; junction bases with no gene match: 5. The CDR3 loop is CASSSEGAAFF. CDR3 DNA: TGTGCCAGCAGTAGCGAGGGGGCCGCTTTCTTT.